This T cell receptor beta chain was captured in a study of beta chain features in type 1 diabetes. Whole-study results and caveats: Shorter TCRB CDR3s, moderately but significantly so, marked every one of the four CD4+ subsets in Type 1 diabetes patients. Naive, central memory and Treg TCRB repertoires appeared more alike in patients than in healthy donors. cDNA-based sequencing might over-represent cells highly expressing TCR.

Expressed TCRB transcripts got sequenced, as all isolated RNA was reverse transcribed. Assay: immunoSEQ multiplex PCR; the TCRdb copy retains only in-frame clones and omits some. Of 140,000 or so clones in the sample, about 13% were seen once. With regard to this clone: Its target is not known.

Trimming cost V 4 bases and J 0 bases, with 16 bases left between them. This CDR3 is 16 amino acids long. In germline, CDR1 is SEHNR, CDR2 FQNEAQ (reference sequence). All sorted populations exceeded 95% purity. Specimen: central memory CD4+ T cells from blood. This clonotype was sampled from a man between 18 and 35 years old with type 1 diabetes. The rearrangement links TRBV7-9 to TRBJ2-7; D not resolved. The CDR3 DNA reads as TGTGCCAGCAGCTCGAGATTCGGCTCGAGCTCCTACGAGCAGTACTTC. It yields the protein CASSSRFGSSSYEQYF.